This note documents a single T cell receptor beta chain sequence. Its matching antigen is unknown. This record comes from a study of cytotoxic CD8 clonotypes in ibrutinib-treated CLL. Study results and limitations: Clonality rose at ibrutinib response, held steady in sustained remission, and fell toward baseline at progression. Progressing patients had sampling times that differed from those of sustained-remission patients.

Deep sequencing aimed at 1 in 200,000 to 1 in 1 million T cells' resolution. Sequencing was performed with immunoSEQ multiplex PCR; in TCRdb, only in-frame clones are kept and a portion is missing. The top ten hold 35% to 40% of the sample, which has some 120,000 clones, 58% seen once. Cryopreserved PBMCs yielded approximately 2 micrograms of genomic DNA for TCR beta libraries. The germline CDR1 and CDR2 sequences are SGHNT and YYREEE (reference sequence). V lost 6 bases and J lost 2; bases outside the gene matches: 4. The CDR3 has 14 residues. V is TRBV5-4 and J is TRBJ2-7; 11 bases fit TRBD1. Sequencing used PBMCs, obtained after 24 months of ibrutinib treatment. The TCR comes from a human donor with chronic lymphocytic leukemia. CDR3 bases: TGTGCCAGCAATGGACAGGGGGCCCCCTACGAGCAGTACTTC. The encoded protein is CASNGQGAPYEQYF. Using reference TRBV5-4 and TRBJ2-7 for the parts outside the CDR3, the full variable domain is ETGVTQSPTHLIKTRGQQVTLRCSSQSGHNTVSWYQQALGQGPQFIFQYYREEENGRGNFPPRFSGLQFPNYSSELNVNALELDDSALYLCASNGQGAPYEQYFGPGTRLTVT.